The 9 T cell receptor beta chains below were found in one sample sequenced in a study of monozygotic twins with inflammatory bowel disease. TCRdb re-called the 5' RACE reads; one entry per CDR3 protein, DNA not given. The ten top clones account for 5.5% to 6.5%, within a sample of roughly 320,000 distinct CDR3 sequences. Sequences were obtained from blood. These TCRs come from a human donor with ulcerative colitis or Crohn's disease, or a healthy co-twin of an affected twin (not recorded which).

CDR3 region: CASSFKPDEQYF. This chain uses TRBV12-3 or TRBV12-4 with TRBJ2-7. The CDR3 extends over 12 amino acids.

This chain uses TRBV5-1 with TRBJ2-4; as DNA is missing, the TRBD1 call by TCRdb cannot be tested. The V gene's germline CDR1 is SGHRS and CDR2 YFSETQ. The CDR3 consists of 16 residues. CDR3 region: CASSRDGGLEDGIQYF. Variable domain in full (rest from reference TRBV5-1 and TRBJ2-4): KAGVTQTPRYLIKTRGQQVTLSCSPISGHRSVSWYQQTPGQGLQFLFEYFSETQRNKGNFPGRFSGRQFSNSRSEMNVSTLELGDSALYLCASSRDGGLEDGIQYFGAGTRLSVL.

The chain combines TRBV20-1 with TRBJ2-7; TCRdb indicates TRBD1, and absent DNA this call remains unverified. Germline values: CDR1 DFQATT, CDR2 SNEGSKA (reference sequence). The CDR3 extends over 13 amino acids. The CDR3 spells CSAREGGQYEQYF.

V is TRBV7-9 and J is TRBJ2-5; TCRdb returns TRBD1, unconfirmable since there is no DNA. The CDR3 has 13 residues. Germline V CDR1 and CDR2: SEHNR, FQNEAQ (reference sequence). The CDR3 spells CASSLGQYETQYF.

This rearrangement joins TRBV6-1 to TRBJ2-5. This CDR3 is built from 14 residues. Germline CDR1 reads MNHNS; CDR2 reads SASEGT. The CDR3 loop reads CASSGHSSSETQYF.

The chain employs TRBV2 and TRBJ2-1; TCRdb picks TRBD2, but there is no DNA to check that call. This CDR3 is built from 13 residues. CDR1 is SNHLY, CDR2 FYNNEI, per germline. CDR3 sequence reads: CASALSSYNEQFF.

The CDR3 sequence: CASISPGSANTGELFF. This chain connects TRBV12-3 or TRBV12-4 to TRBJ2-2. The CDR3 covers 16 residues.

The gene calls are TRBV19 and TRBJ2-2; TCRdb's D gene call, TRBD1, goes unchecked for lack of DNA. The CDR3 extends over 13 amino acids. The germline V gene encodes CDR1 LNHDA and CDR2 SQIVND (reference sequence). CDR3 sequence reads: CASFKTGTGELFF. The full variable domain, with the rest looked up from reference TRBV19 and TRBJ2-2, is DGGITQSPKYLFRKEGQNVTLSCEQNLNHDAMYWYRQDPGQGLRLIYYSQIVNDFQKGDIAEGYSVSREKKESFPLTVTSAQKNPTAFYLCASFKTGTGELFFGEGSRLTVL.

The V call is TRBV11-2, the J call TRBJ2-7; TCRdb picks TRBD1, but there is no DNA to check that call. The CDR3 covers 19 residues. Germline V gene lookup returns CDR1 SGHAT and CDR2 FQNNGV. CDR3 in amino acids: CASSPEGQARGPQTYEQYF.